Only a few counts were recorded for the clone carrying this T cell receptor beta chain. Its specificity is unknown. Trimming took 3 bases from V and 10 from J, leaving 11 bases between them. The CDR3 loop spans 12 amino acids. Germline values: CDR1 KGHDR, CDR2 SFDVKD. Healthy Caucasians alone served as donors. This record comes from a study of identical twins. TCRdb analysed the 5' RACE reads with MiXCR anew, one entry per CDR3 protein. The top ten clones hold less than 0.35% of a sample with 1.5 million to 2 million distinct CDR3 sequences, 32% of them seen once. Study-level results: Out-of-frame beta chain sequences displayed weaker excess sharing between twins. Low generation probability was overrepresented in out-of-frame alpha sequences shared by twins. Insertions were fewer in abundant cord blood beta clonotypes, whereas memory repertoires showed none of this pattern.

What was sequenced was cord blood. The sequence derives from a newborn girl in good health. The J gene is TRBJ1-1, the V gene TRBV24-1, with D perhaps matching TRBD1 (5 bases). The CDR3 region is CATSDTTGGAFF. CDR3 in DNA: TGTGCCACCAGTGATACGACTGGGGGAGCTTTCTTT.